This T cell receptor (beta chain) was sequenced for a study of blood T cell repertoires in COVID-19. At the level of the study: The study drew acute and convalescent COVID-19 samples from the United States, Italy and Spain. T cells, B-cell-depleted T cells, or PBMCs supplied cDNA or gDNA.

Per the authors' pipeline: Amplification with reference gene primers provided the estimates of nucleated cell counts. Sequencing was performed with immunoSEQ multiplex PCR; in TCRdb, only in-frame clones are kept and a portion is missing. V and J calls and clone size are as listed in that table; D and trimming were resolved from the DNA. Among about 260,000 clones, 88% were seen once, and the ten largest hold around 9.6%. From germline, CDR1 is KGHSH and CDR2 LQKENI. The CDR3 covers 15 residues. J lost 3 bases, V lost 6 bases, and 7 bases had no gene match. The Seattle site enrolled patients during active infection and followed them longitudinally.

Sequenced input: peripheral blood. This TCR derives from a woman in her seventies with COVID-19, enrolled during active disease. The chain is built from TRBV18 and TRBJ2-2; 7 positions match TRBD1. The DNA of the CDR3 is TGTGCCAGCTCCGTGGACAGGAGCTACACCGGGGAGCTGTTTTTT. This sequence encodes CASSVDRSYTGELFF.